These 17 T cell receptor beta chains were all obtained from the same sample, sequenced in a study of beta chain features in type 1 diabetes. What was sequenced were expressed TCRB transcripts, since all of the isolated RNA had been reverse transcribed. Assay: immunoSEQ multiplex PCR; the TCRdb copy retains only in-frame clones and omits some. The sample records around 300,000 clones, approximately 8% being singletons. Sample: central memory CD4+ T cells from blood. The receptors stem from a woman between 18 and 29 years old in good health.

This clone came up a few times. The junction and the germline gene differ at one end; a read error may be behind it. The chain employs TRBV28 and TRBJ1-5; 7 nucleotides align to TRBD1. The CDR3 runs 15 residues. The germline V gene has CDR1 MDHEN and CDR2 SYDVKM. Here the CDR3 reads CASSPTGSRNQTQHF. CDR3 in DNA: TGTGCCAGCAGTCCGACAGGGTCACGCAATCAGACCCAGCATTTT.

This clone was seen only a few times. The V call is TRBV27, the J call TRBJ1-6; D is undetermined. CDR3 size: 15 residues. Germline V gene sequence: CDR1 MNHEY, CDR2 SMNVEV (reference sequence). Trimming stripped 0 bases from V and 3 bases from J, with 6 bases between. The CDR3, as DNA: TGTGCCAGCAGTTTATCGGGGAACTATAATTCACCCCTCCACTTT. Its protein is CASSLSGNYNSPLHF.

This clone has a handful of counts. The V call is TRBV7-9, the J call TRBJ1-5; D not certain. Trimming removed 1 base from V and 2 bases from J, with 9 bases in between. There are 15 residues in the CDR3. Germline V CDR1 and CDR2: SEHNR, FQNEAQ (reference sequence). CDR3 in DNA: TGTGCCAGCAGCTTAGGAGCGTCTGGCAATCAGCCCCAGCATTTT. The encoded protein is CASSLGASGNQPQHF.

The chain is built from TRBV11-3 and TRBJ1-6; 7 positions agree with TRBD1. The CDR3 contains 15 residues. Germline V gene lookup returns CDR1 SGHNT and CDR2 YENEEA. The V and J ends lost 5 bases and 14 bases, in that order; junction bases with no gene match: 15. CDR3 coding DNA: TGTGCCAGCAGCCCATCGACAGGGTCCTCTGGAACCCTCCACTTT. Its protein is CASSPSTGSSGTLHF.

This clone occurred a few times. Other DNA sequences from this sample encode an identical CDR3 as well. This chain connects TRBV18 to TRBJ2-3; no clear D gene. CDR3 length: 14 amino acids. Trimming took off 0 bases at V and 1 base at J, with 5 bases between the two ends. CDR1 and CDR2 (germline): KGHSH, LQKENI. CDR3 sequence: CASSPPVRTDTQYF. DNA for the CDR3: TGTGCCAGCTCACCACCGGTCCGCACAGATACGCAGTATTTT.

The chain uses TRBV7-2 and TRBJ1-4, with 7 bases aligning to TRBD1. The ends lost 9 bases at V and 8 bases at J; junction bases unmatched: 12. The germline V gene has CDR1 SGHTA and CDR2 FQGNSA. The CDR3 totals 14 residues. The CDR3 DNA follows: TGTGCCAGTAAAATTGACAGGGTCGACGAAAAACTGTTTTTT. It specifies CASKIDRVDEKLFF. The variable domain in full, with the rest retrieved from reference TRBV7-2 and TRBJ1-4, is GAGVSQSPSNKVTEKGKDVELRCDPISGHTALYWYRQSLGQGLEFLIYFQGNSAPDKSGLPSDRFSAERTGGSVSTLTIQRTQQEDSAVYLCASKIDRVDEKLFFGSGTQLSVL.

The chain combines TRBV30 with TRBJ1-5, with 9 bases aligning to TRBD1. The V gene's germline CDR1 is GTSNPN and CDR2 SVGIG (reference sequence). The V gene end was trimmed by 0 bases and the J gene end by 2 bases; junction bases not matched to a gene: 2. This CDR3 region has 15 residues. CDR3 in amino acids: CAWSVQGARNQPQHF. The CDR3 DNA sequence: TGTGCCTGGAGTGTACAGGGGGCCCGCAATCAGCCCCAGCATTTT.

This clone was picked up a small number of times. V gene TRBV7-9 combines with J gene TRBJ1-4, with TRBD1 as a possible D gene (5 bases). V was clipped by 5 bases and J by 0 bases, with 13 bases between them. CDR1 and CDR2 from the germline V gene are SEHNR and FQNEAQ (reference sequence). This CDR3 spans 16 amino acids. The CDR3 region has the DNA TGTGCCAGCAGCGATAGGAGGGGAGCAACTAATGAAAAACTGTTTTTT. This codes for CASSDRRGATNEKLFF.

This clone has a handful of counts. The chain has TRBV5-1 and TRBJ2-7; D is unclear. The CDR3 sequence is 14 residues long. CDR1 is SGHRS, CDR2 YFSETQ, per germline. V was shortened by 4 bases and J by 5 bases, with 16 bases between the two germline ends. CDR3 in amino acids: CASSPSKTVHEQYF. The CDR3 nucleotides read TGCGCCAGCAGCCCCTCGAAGACGGTCCACGAGCAGTACTTC.

V gene TRBV19 combines with J gene TRBJ2-5; tentatively, D is TRBD2 (6 bases). Germline CDR1 LNHDA, CDR2 SQIVND (reference sequence). CDR3 length: 15 amino acids. V shed 3 bases and J shed 5 bases, with 16 bases lying between them. The CDR3 loop is CASSMRRRSGETQYF. The DNA of the CDR3 is TGTGCCAGTAGTATGAGGCGGAGGAGCGGGGAGACCCAGTACTTC.

The chain carries TRBV2 and TRBJ2-3; no firm D call. The germline V gene has CDR1 SNHLY and CDR2 FYNNEI. V was shortened by 5 bases and J by 5 bases, with 8 bases between the two germline ends. This CDR3 contains 12 residues. The DNA for the CDR3 is TGTGCCAGCAGTATATACAGAGATACGCAGTATTTT. Translating gives CASSIYRDTQYF.

The gene calls are TRBV18 and TRBJ2-3; the D is unclear. Looked up from germline, CDR1 is KGHSH and CDR2 is LQKENI. This CDR3 region has 13 residues. V was pared by 3 bases and J by 5 bases, with 9 bases between. The CDR3 sequence is CASSPWNGDTQYF. The CDR3 DNA follows: TGTGCCAGCTCACCTTGGAACGGAGATACGCAGTATTTT.

V is TRBV18 and J is TRBJ2-1, with TRBD2 matching 10 bases. V shed 1 base and J 6 bases; nucleotides not matched to a gene: 12. Germline V CDR1 and CDR2: KGHSH, LQKENI. The CDR3 runs 18 residues. For the CDR3, the DNA is TGTGCCAGCTCACCACGGGACCAAGCGGGGGGGCCTGGCAATGAGCAGTTCTTC. This gives the protein CASSPRDQAGGPGNEQFF.

The chain combines TRBV6-6 with TRBJ1-6; no clear D. Germline V gives CDR1 MNHNY, CDR2 SVGAGI (reference sequence). The V gene lost 6 bases and the J gene lost 8 bases, with 17 bases spanning the gap. This CDR3 spans 15 amino acids. The CDR3 DNA sequence: TGTGCCAGCAGGCTGGACGCAAGCTGGTATTCACCCCTCCACTTT. It is translated as CASRLDASWYSPLHF.

This clone has a handful of counts. The chain recombines TRBV29-1 with TRBJ2-1, with TRBD2 as a possible D gene (5 bases). Germline V lookup: CDR1 SQVTM, CDR2 ANQGSEA. The CDR3 runs 15 residues. Trimming removed 5 bases at V and 0 bases at J, with 14 bases between. The CDR3 DNA follows: TGCAGCGTTACGGGATTACCCTCCTCCTACAATGAGCAGTTCTTC. This codes for CSVTGLPSSYNEQFF.

This clone was counted a few times. J is TRBJ2-1 and V is TRBV4-2, with TRBD2 matching 10 bases. The CDR3 length is 17 residues. The V gene end was trimmed by 0 bases and the J gene end by 4 bases; junction bases not matched to a gene: 6. CDR1 is LGHNA and CDR2 is YNFKEQ in the germline V gene. The CDR3 is CASSQDYGTSEYNEQFF. In nucleotides, the CDR3 is TGTGCCAGCAGCCAAGATTATGGGACTAGCGAATACAATGAGCAGTTCTTC.

This chain links TRBV27 with TRBJ2-5, with a weak D call TRBD2 (7 bases). Trimming took off 5 bases at V and 5 bases at J, with 18 bases between the two ends. Germline CDR1 is MNHEY and CDR2 is SMNVEV (reference sequence). This CDR3 is 15 amino acids long. Written as DNA, the CDR3 is TGTGCCAGCAGTCCTCGGGGGGCTTTCGGCGAGACCCAGTACTTC. Its protein is CASSPRGAFGETQYF.